At least ten counts were recorded for the clone carrying this T cell receptor beta chain. The antigen remains unidentified. MiXCR, run by TCRdb on the 5' RACE reads, gives a single entry per CDR3 protein. The sample has fewer than 250,000 distinct CDR3 sequences; roughly 18% are singletons. This entry is derived from a study of T-cell memory formation after mild COVID-19. Whole-study results and caveats: The appearance of some responding clones in pre-infection memory suggested that cross-reactive memory joined.

Trimming left V 0 bases short and J 2 bases short, with 12 bases between. This CDR3 contains 16 residues. Germline V lookup: CDR1 MGHRA, CDR2 YSYEKL. The specimen sequenced was PBMCs or a T cell subset sorted from them (not recorded which). The rearrangement uses TRBV4-1 and TRBJ2-3; D ambiguous. The sequence was collected from an adult woman who had mild COVID-19 (a few samples of this study predate the infection). Cell type and time point are not known. In DNA form, the CDR3 reads TGCGCCAGCAGCCAAGACAGCAGACGACACACAGATACGCAGTATTTT. Its translation: CASSQDSRRHTDTQYF.